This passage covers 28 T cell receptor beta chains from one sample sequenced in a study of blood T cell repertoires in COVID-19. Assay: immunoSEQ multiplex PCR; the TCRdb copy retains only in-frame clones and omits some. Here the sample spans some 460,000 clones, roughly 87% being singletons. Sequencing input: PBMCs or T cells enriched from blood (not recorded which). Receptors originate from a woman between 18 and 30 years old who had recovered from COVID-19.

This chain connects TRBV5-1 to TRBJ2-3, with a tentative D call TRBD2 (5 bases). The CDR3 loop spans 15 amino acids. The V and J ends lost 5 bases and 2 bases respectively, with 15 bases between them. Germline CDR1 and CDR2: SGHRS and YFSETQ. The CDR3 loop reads CASRTGSLFTDTQYF. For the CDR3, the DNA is TGCGCCAGCAGGACGGGGTCGCTTTTCACAGATACGCAGTATTTT.

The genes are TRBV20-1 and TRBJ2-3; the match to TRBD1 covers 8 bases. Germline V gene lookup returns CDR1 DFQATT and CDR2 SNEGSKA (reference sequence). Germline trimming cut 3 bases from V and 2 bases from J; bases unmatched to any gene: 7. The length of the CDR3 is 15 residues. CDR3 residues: CSASGQGANTDTQYF. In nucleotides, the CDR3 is TGCAGTGCTAGTGGGCAGGGGGCCAACACAGATACGCAGTATTTT.

The CDR3 spells CASSIIRGQPQHF. The CDR3 DNA follows: TGTGCCAGCAGTATAATCCGGGGACAGCCCCAGCATTTT. The chain couples TRBV2 to TRBJ1-5; the D is unclear. The V gene's germline CDR1 is SNHLY and CDR2 FYNNEI. The germline V and J ends were trimmed by 5 bases and 7 bases, with 12 bases remaining between them. This CDR3 has 13 residues.

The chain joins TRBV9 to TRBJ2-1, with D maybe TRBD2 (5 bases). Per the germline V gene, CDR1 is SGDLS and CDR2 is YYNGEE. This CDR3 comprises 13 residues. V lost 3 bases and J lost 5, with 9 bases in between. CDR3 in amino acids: CASSALDDNEQFF. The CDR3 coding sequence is TGTGCCAGCAGCGCACTAGATGACAATGAGCAGTTCTTC.

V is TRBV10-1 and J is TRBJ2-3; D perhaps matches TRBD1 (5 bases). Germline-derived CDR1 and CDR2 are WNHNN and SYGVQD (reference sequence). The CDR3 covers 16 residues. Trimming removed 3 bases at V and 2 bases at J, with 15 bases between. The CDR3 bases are TGCGCCAGCAGTGATGGAGTTCTTGGGGCCACAGATACGCAGTATTTT. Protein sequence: CASSDGVLGATDTQYF.

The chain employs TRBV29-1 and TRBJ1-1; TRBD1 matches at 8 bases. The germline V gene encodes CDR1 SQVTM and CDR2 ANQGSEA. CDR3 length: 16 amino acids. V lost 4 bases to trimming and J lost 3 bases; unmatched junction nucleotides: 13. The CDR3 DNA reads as TGCAGCGTTGCCCGGCTAATGACAGGGGCGGACACTGAAGCTTTCTTT. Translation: CSVARLMTGADTEAFF.

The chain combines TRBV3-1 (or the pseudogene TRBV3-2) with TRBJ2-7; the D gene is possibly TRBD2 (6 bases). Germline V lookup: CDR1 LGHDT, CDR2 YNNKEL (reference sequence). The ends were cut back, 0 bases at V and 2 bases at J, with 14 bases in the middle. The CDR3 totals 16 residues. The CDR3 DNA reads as TGTGCCAGCAGCCAAGATCTTCTGGGACTGCCCTACGAGCAGTACTTC. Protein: CASSQDLLGLPYEQYF.

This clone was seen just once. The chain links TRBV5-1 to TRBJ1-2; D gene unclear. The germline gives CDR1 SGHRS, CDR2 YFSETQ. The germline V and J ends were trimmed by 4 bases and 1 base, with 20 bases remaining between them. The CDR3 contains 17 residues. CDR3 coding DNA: TGCGCCAGCAGCCCTCGGGGTATCAGGTTGCTTAACTATGGCTACACCTTC. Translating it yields CASSPRGIRLLNYGYTF. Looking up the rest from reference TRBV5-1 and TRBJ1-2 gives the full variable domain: KAGVTQTPRYLIKTRGQQVTLSCSPISGHRSVSWYQQTPGQGLQFLFEYFSETQRNKGNFPGRFSGRQFSNSRSEMNVSTLELGDSALYLCASSPRGIRLLNYGYTFGSGTRLTVV.

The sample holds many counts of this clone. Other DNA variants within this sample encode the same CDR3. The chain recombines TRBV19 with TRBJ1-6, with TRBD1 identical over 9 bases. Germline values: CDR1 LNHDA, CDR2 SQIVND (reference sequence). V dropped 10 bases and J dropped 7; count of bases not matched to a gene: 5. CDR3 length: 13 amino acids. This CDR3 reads CATRDRENSPLHF. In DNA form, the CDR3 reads TGTGCCACCAGGGACAGGGAGAATTCACCCCTCCACTTT.

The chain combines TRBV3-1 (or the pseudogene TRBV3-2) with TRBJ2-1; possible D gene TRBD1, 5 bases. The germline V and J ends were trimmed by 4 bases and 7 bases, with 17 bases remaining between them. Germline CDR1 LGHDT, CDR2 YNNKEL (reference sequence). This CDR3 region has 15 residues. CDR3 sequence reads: CASSPGLVGPNEQFF. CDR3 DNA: TGTGCCAGCAGCCCCGGTTTGGTGGGGCCAAATGAGCAGTTCTTC.

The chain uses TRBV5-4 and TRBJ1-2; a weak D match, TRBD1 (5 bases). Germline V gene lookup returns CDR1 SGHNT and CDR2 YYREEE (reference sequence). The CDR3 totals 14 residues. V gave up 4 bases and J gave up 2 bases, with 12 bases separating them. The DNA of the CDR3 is TGTGCCAGCAGCCCACAGGTTCTCAACTATGGCTACACCTTC. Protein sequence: CASSPQVLNYGYTF.

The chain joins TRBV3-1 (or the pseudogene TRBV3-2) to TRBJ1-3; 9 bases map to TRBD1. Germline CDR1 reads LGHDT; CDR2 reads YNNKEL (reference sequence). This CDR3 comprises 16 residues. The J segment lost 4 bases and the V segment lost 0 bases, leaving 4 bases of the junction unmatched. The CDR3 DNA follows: TGTGCCAGCAGCCAAGATGAGGGGACAGGGGGAAACACCATATATTTT. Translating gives CASSQDEGTGGNTIYF.

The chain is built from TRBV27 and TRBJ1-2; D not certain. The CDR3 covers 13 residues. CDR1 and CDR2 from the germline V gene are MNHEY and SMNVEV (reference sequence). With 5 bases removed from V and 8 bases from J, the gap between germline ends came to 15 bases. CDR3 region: CASSRAGSRGYTF. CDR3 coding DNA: TGTGCCAGCAGTCGGGCCGGGAGCCGGGGCTACACCTTC.

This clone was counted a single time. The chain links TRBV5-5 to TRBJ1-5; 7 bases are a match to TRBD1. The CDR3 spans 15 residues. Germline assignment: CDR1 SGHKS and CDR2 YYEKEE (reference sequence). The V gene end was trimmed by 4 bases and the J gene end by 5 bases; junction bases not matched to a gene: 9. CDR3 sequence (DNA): TGTGCCAGCAGCCCAACGGGACAGCCATATCAGCCCCAGCATTTT. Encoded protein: CASSPTGQPYQPQHF.

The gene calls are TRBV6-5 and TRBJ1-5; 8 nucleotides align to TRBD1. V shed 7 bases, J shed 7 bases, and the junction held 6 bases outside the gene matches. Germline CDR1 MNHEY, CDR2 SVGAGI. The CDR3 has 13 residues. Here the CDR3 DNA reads TGTGCCAGCACCCAGGGGGCGAGACAGCCCCAGCATTTT. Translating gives CASTQGARQPQHF.

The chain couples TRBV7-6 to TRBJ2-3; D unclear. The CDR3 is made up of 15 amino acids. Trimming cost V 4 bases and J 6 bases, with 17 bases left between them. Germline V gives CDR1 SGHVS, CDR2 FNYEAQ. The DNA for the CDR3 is TGTGCCAGCAGCTCCAATCCTTCGTGGCCGGATACGCAGTATTTT. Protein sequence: CASSSNPSWPDTQYF.

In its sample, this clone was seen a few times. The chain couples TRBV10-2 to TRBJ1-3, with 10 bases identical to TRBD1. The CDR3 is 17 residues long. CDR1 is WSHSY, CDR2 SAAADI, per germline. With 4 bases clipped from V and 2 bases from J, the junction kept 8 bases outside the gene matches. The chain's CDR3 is CASSASGTGEPGNTIYF. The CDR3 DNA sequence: TGCGCCAGCAGTGCTTCCGGGACAGGGGAACCTGGAAACACCATATATTTT.

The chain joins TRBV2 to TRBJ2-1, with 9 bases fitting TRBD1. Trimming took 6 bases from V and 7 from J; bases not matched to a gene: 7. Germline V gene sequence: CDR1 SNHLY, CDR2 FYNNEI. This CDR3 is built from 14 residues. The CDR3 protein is CASSRDRELNEQFF. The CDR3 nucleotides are TGTGCCAGCAGCCGGGACAGGGAGCTGAATGAGCAGTTCTTC.

The CDR3 region has the DNA TGTGCCAGCCTGTGGAGGGTGGGTGGCTACACCTTC. Protein: CASLWRVGGYTF. The V gene is TRBV6-5, the J gene TRBJ1-2; D is unclear. The CDR3 has 12 amino acids. V lost 8 bases to trimming and J lost 7 bases, with 14 bases between them. Germline loops: CDR1 MNHEY, CDR2 SVGAGI.

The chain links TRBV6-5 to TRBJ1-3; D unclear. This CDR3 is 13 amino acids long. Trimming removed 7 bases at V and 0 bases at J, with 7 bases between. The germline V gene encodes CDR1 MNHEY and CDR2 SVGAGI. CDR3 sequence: CASTASSGNTIYF. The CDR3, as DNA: TGTGCCAGCACAGCGAGCTCTGGAAACACCATATATTTT.

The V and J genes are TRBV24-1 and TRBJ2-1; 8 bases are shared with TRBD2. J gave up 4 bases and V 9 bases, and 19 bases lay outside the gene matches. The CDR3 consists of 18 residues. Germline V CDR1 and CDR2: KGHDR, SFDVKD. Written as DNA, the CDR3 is TGTGCCACCGCCGCTCCGGGACTAGACTACCTGTTATACAATGAGCAGTTCTTC. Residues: CATAAPGLDYLLYNEQFF.

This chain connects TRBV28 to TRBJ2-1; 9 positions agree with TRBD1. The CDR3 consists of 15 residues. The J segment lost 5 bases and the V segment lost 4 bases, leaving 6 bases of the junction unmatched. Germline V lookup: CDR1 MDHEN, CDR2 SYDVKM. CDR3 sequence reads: CASSSGGTGNNEQFF. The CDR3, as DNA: TGTGCCAGCAGTTCCGGAGGGACAGGGAACAATGAGCAGTTCTTC.

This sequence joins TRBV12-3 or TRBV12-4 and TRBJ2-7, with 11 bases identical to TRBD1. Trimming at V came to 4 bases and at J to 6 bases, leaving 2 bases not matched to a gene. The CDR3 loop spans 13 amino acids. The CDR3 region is CASSWDRGIEQYF. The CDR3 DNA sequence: TGTGCCAGCAGTTGGGACAGGGGGATCGAGCAGTACTTC.

This chain's CDR3 is CASSLSRGRGWITEAFF. In nucleotides, the CDR3 is TGTGCCAGCAGCCTCTCGAGAGGGCGGGGATGGATAACTGAAGCTTTCTTT. V is TRBV11-2 and J is TRBJ1-1, with D unresolved. Germline CDR1 is SGHAT and CDR2 is FQNNGV. This CDR3 is built from 17 residues. V lost 5 bases and J lost 5, with 24 bases in between.

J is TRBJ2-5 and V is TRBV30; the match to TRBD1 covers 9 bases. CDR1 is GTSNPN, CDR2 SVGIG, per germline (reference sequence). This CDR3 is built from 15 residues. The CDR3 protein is CALNWGGQGMETQYF. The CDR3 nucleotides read TGTGCACTGAATTGGGGGGGACAGGGTATGGAGACCCAGTACTTC.

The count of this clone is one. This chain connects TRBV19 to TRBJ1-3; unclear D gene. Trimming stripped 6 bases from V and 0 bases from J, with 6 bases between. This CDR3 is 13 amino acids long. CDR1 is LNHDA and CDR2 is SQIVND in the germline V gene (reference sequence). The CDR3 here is CASSSSSGNTIYF. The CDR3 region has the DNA TGTGCCAGTAGCTCGAGCTCTGGAAACACCATATATTTT.

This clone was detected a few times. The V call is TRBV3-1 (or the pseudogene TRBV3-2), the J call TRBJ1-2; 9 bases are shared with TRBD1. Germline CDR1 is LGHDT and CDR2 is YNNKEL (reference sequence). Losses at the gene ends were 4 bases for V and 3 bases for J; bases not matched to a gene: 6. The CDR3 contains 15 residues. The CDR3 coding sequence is TGTGCCAGCAGCCTTTTGGACAGGGGACACTATGGCTACACCTTC. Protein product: CASSLLDRGHYGYTF.

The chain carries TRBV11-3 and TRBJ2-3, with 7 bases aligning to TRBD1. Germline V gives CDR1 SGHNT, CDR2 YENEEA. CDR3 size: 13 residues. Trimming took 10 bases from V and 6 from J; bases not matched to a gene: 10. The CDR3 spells CATSTGMADTQYF. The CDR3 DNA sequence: TGTGCCACCTCGACAGGGATGGCGGATACGCAGTATTTT.